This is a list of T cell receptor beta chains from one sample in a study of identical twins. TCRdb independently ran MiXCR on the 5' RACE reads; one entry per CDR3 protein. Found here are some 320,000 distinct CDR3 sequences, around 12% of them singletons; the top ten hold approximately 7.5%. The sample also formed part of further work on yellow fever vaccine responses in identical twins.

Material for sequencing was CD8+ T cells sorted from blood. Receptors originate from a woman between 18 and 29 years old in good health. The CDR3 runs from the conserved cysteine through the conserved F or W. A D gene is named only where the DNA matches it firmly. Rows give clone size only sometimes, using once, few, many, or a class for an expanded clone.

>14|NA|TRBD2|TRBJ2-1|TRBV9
CASSVTTSGIEQFF
TGTGCCAGCAGCGTAACAACTAGCGGAATCGAGCAGTTCTTC
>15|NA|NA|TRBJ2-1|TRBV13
CASSLEQGSAYEQFF
TGTGCCAGCAGCTTAGAACAGGGATCGGCATATGAGCAGTTCTTC
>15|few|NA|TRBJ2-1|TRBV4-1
CASSQGPGERNEQFF
TGCGCCAGCAGCCAGGGACCAGGGGAACGGAATGAGCAGTTCTTC
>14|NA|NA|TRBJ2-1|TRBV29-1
CSVEEGVAPNEQFF
TGCAGCGTTGAAGAAGGTGTAGCCCCCAATGAGCAGTTCTTC
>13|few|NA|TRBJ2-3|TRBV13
CATGEENTDTQYF
TGTGCCACAGGAGAGGAGAACACAGATACGCAGTATTTT
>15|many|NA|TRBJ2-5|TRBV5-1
CASSLATPEGETQYF
TGCGCCAGCAGCTTAGCAACTCCGGAGGGGGAGACCCAGTACTTC
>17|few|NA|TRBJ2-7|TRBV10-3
CAISESSTLAGMYEQYF
NA
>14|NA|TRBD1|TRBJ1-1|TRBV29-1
CSVPGTGKRTEAFF
TGCAGCGTCCCCGGGACAGGGAAAAGAACTGAAGCTTTCTTT
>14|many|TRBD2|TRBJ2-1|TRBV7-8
CASNLAGGYNEQFF
TGTGCCAGCAATCTAGCGGGGGGATACAATGAGCAGTTCTTC
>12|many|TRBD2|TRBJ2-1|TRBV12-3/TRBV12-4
CASCTSGREQFF
TGTGCCAGTTGTACTAGCGGGAGGGAGCAGTTCTTC
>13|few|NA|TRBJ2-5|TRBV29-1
CSVEQGEGETQYF
TGCAGCGTCGAACAGGGTGAGGGAGAGACCCAGTACTTC
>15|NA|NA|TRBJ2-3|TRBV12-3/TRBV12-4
CASSQAALGTDTQYF
TGTGCCAGCAGTCAAGCGGCCCTGGGCACAGATACGCAGTATTTT
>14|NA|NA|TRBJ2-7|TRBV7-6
CASSQREAASEQYF
TGTGCCAGCAGTCAAAGGGAGGCGGCGAGCGAGCAGTACTTC
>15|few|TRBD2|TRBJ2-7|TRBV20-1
CSARVFGLAVYEQYF
TGCAGTGCTAGAGTATTTGGGCTAGCGGTCTACGAGCAGTACTTC
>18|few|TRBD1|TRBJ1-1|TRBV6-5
CASSYTDRGLPAGTEAFF
TGTGCCAGCAGTTACACGGACAGGGGGCTACCGGCGGGGACTGAAGCTTTCTTT
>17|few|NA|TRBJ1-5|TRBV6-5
CASSYSRTAHSNQPQHF
TGTGCCAGCAGTTACTCGAGGACCGCCCATAGCAATCAGCCCCAGCATTTT
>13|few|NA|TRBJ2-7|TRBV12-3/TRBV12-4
CASSLFASIEQYF
TGTGCCAGCAGTTTATTTGCTAGCATCGAGCAGTACTTC
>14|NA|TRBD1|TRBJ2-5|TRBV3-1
CASSRSTGPETQYF
TGTGCCAGCAGCCGTTCGACAGGGCCAGAGACCCAGTACTTC
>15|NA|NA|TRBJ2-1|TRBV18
CASSPRETFYNEQFF
TGTGCCAGCTCACCTCGGGAGACTTTCTACAATGAGCAGTTCTTC
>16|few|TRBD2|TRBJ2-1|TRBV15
CATSRGGTSGRNEQFF
TGTGCCACCAGCAGGGGAGGGACTAGCGGGAGAAATGAGCAGTTCTTC
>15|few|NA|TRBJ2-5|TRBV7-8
CASSTPPDSQETQYF
TGTGCCAGCAGCACACCTCCGGACAGCCAAGAGACCCAGTACTTC
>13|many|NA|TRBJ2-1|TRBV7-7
CASSLGQGGEQFF
TGTGCCAGCAGCTTAGGGCAGGGCGGTGAGCAGTTCTTC
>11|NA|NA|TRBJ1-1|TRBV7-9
CASSRESEAFF
TGTGCCAGCAGCCGAGAGTCTGAAGCTTTCTTT
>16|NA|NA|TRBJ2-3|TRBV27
CASSPTLASSTDTQYF
TGTGCCAGCAGTCCGACCCTAGCGTCTAGCACAGATACGCAGTATTTT
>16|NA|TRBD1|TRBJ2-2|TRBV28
CASSFSGTENTGELFF
TGTGCCAGCAGTTTTTCAGGGACAGAGAACACCGGGGAGCTGTTTTTT
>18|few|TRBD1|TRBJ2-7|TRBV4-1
CASSQRMPGQGLSYEQYF
TGCGCCAGCAGCCAACGTATGCCGGGACAGGGTTTATCCTACGAGCAGTACTTC
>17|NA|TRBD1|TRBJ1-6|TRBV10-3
CAISPLYAGGDGSPLHF
TGTGCCATCAGTCCCCTCTATGCAGGGGGCGATGGTTCACCCCTCCACTTT
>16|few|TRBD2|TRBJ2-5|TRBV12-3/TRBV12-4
CASSSSLAGHQETQYF
TGTGCCAGCAGTTCCTCGCTAGCGGGCCACCAAGAGACCCAGTACTTC
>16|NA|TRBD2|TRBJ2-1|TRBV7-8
CASSLGGTSDYNEQFF
TGTGCCAGCAGCTTAGGAGGGACTAGCGACTACAATGAGCAGTTCTTC
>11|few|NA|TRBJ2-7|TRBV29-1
CSGGGSGEQYF
TGCAGCGGTGGGGGGAGTGGCGAGCAGTACTTC
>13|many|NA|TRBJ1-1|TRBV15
CATSTRAGNEAFF
TGTGCCACCAGCACCCGGGCGGGGAATGAAGCTTTCTTT
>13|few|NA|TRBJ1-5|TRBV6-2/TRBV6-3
CASGLGPNQPQHF
TGTGCCAGCGGCCTAGGGCCCAATCAGCCCCAGCATTTT
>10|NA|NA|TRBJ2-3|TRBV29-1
CSVESDTQYF
TGCAGCGTTGAGTCAGATACGCAGTATTTT
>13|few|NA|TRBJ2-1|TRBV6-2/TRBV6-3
CASDLGLLNEQFF
TGTGCCAGCGATCTTGGGCTCCTTAATGAGCAGTTCTTC
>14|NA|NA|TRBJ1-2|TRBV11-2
CASSTSGEGSGYTF
TGTGCCAGCAGCACGTCCGGGGAGGGCTCTGGCTACACCTTC
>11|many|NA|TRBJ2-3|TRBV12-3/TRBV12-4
CASKGPGSQYF
TGTGCCAGCAAAGGCCCGGGGTCGCAGTATTTT
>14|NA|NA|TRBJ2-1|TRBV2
CASSEYRSDNEQFF
TGTGCCAGCAGTGAATACAGGTCCGACAATGAGCAGTTCTTC
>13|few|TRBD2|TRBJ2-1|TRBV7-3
CASSLRGREEQFF
TGTGCCAGCAGCTTAAGAGGGCGGGAGGAGCAGTTCTTC
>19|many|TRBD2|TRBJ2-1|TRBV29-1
CSVFETSGKKQSSYNEQFF
TGCAGCGTTTTTGAAACTAGCGGTAAAAAACAAAGCTCCTACAATGAGCAGTTCTTC
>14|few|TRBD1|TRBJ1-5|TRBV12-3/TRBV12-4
CASRAGGGNQPQHF
TGTGCCAGCAGGGCAGGGGGTGGGAATCAGCCCCAGCATTTT
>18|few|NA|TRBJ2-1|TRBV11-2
CASSTWGRRDVTSPSQFF
TGTGCCAGCAGCACCTGGGGCCGCAGGGACGTAACCTCCCCATCGCAGTTCTTC
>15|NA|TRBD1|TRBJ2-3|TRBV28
CASSWDRVSTDTQYF
TGTGCCAGCAGTTGGGACAGGGTTTCCACAGATACGCAGTATTTT
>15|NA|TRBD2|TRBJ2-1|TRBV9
CASSQTSGRADLQFF
TGTGCCAGCAGCCAGACTAGCGGGAGGGCCGATCTGCAGTTCTTC
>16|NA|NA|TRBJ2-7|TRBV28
CASSLLSVGTLYEQYF
TGTGCCAGCAGTTTATTAAGCGTGGGGACACTCTACGAGCAGTACTTC
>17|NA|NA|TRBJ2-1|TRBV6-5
CASSYIPGGSSYNEQFF
TGTGCCAGCAGTTATATTCCAGGAGGGAGCTCCTACAATGAGCAGTTCTTC
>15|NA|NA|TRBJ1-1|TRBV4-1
CASSPKGRENTEAFF
TGCGCCAGCAGCCCTAAGGGACGGGAGAACACTGAAGCTTTCTTT
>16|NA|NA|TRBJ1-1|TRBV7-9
CASRHSGGGRDTEAFF
TGTGCCAGCAGACATAGCGGGGGAGGTAGGGACACTGAAGCTTTCTTT
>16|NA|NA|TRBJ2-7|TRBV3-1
CASSQDTVDSAYEQYF
TGTGCCAGCAGCCAAGATACGGTAGACTCCGCCTACGAGCAGTACTTC